This TCR beta chain was retrieved from a study of blood T cell repertoires in COVID-19. Original data processing: Nucleated cell number was recorded as an estimate derived from reference gene primer amplification. Method: immunoSEQ multiplex PCR; TCRdb's copy keeps in-frame clones and lacks some. V and J calls and clone size follow that table, whereas D and trimming were derived from the DNA. The sample consists of approximately 44,000 clones, 86% of them appearing once. Trimming at V came to 7 bases and at J to 2 bases, leaving 7 bases not matched to a gene. This CDR3 is 15 amino acids long. The germline CDR1 and CDR2 sequences are ENHRY and SYGVKD.

The clonotype was recovered from a man between 60 and 75 years old with active COVID-19. The rearrangement uses TRBV10-3 and TRBJ2-7; TRBD1 matches at 11 bases. Sequencing was done on a sample of peripheral blood. CDR3 DNA: TGTGCCATCACCGGGGACAGGGGGACCACCTACGAGCAGTACTTC. Translated, it gives CAITGDRGTTYEQYF.